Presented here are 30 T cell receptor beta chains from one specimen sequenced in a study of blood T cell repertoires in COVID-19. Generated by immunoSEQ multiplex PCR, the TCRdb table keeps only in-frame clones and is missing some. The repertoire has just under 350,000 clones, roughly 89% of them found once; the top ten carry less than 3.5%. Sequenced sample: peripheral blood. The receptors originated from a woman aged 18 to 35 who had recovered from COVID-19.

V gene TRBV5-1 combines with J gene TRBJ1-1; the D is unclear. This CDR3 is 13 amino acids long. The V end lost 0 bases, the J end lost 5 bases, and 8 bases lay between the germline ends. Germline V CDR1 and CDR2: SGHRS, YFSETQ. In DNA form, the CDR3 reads TGCGCCAGCAGCTTGGATACGGTTACTGAAGCTTTCTTT. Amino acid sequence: CASSLDTVTEAFF.

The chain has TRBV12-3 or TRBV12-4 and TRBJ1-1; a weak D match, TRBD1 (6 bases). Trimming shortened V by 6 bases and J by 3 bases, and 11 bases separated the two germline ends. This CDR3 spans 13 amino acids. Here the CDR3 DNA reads TGTGCCAGCAGCTCCAACAGGGACACTGAAGCTTTCTTT. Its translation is CASSSNRDTEAFF.

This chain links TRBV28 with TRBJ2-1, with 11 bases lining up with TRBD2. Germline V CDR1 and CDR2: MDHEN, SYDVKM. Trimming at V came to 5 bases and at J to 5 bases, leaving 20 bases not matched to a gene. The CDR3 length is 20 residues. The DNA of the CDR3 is TGTGCCAGCAGTCACACCCCCGGTCTAGCGGGAGGACCCATTAACAATGAGCAGTTCTTC. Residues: CASSHTPGLAGGPINNEQFF.

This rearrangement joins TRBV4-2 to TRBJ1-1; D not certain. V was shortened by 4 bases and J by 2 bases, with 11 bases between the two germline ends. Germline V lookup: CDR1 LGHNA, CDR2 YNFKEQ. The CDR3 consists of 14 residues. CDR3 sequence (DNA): TGTGCCAGCAGCCTCGGTCAGGCAAACACTGAAGCTTTCTTT. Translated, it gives CASSLGQANTEAFF.

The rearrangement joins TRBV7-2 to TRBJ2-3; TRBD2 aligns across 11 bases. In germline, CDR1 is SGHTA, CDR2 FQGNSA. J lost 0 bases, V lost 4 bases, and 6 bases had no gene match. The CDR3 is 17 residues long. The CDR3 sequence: CASSSALAGGSTDTQYF. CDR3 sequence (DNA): TGTGCCAGCAGCTCTGCCCTAGCGGGAGGAAGCACAGATACGCAGTATTTT.

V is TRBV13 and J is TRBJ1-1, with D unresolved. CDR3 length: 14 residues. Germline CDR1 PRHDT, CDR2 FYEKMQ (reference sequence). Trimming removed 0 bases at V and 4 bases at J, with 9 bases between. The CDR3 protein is CASSLGQAGTEAFF. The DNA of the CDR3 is TGTGCCAGCAGCTTAGGTCAGGCGGGCACTGAAGCTTTCTTT.

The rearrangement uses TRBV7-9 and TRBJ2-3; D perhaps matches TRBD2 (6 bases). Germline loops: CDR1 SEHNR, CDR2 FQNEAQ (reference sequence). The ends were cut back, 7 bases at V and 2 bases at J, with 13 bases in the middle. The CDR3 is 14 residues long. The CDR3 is CASTDSSDTDTQYF. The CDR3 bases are TGTGCCAGCACCGACTCTAGCGACACAGATACGCAGTATTTT.

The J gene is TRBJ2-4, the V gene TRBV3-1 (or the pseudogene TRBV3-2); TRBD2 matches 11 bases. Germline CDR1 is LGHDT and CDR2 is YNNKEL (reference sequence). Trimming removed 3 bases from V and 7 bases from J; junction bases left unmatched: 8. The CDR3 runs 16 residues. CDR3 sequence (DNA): TGTGCCAGCAGCCAGGCGACTAGCGGGAAAGGGAACATTCAGTACTTC. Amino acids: CASSQATSGKGNIQYF.

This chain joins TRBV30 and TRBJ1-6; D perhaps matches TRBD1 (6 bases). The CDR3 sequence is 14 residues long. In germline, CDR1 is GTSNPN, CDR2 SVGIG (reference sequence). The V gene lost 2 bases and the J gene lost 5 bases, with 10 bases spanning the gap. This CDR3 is CAWSFGQNNSPLHF. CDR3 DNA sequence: TGTGCCTGGAGTTTCGGACAGAATAATTCACCCCTCCACTTT.

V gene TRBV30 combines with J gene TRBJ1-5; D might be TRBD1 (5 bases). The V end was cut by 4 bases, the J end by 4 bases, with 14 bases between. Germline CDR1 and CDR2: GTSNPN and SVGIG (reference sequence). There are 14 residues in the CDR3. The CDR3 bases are TGTGCCTGGACGGGGGGAGCAGGGAATCAGCCCCAGCATTTT. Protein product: CAWTGGAGNQPQHF.

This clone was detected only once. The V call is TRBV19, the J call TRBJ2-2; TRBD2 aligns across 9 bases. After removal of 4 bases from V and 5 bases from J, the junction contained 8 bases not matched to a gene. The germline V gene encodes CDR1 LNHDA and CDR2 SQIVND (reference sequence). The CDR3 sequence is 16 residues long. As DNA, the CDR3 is TGTGCCAGTAGTAACATAGCGGGAGTTCGGACCGGGGAGCTGTTTTTT. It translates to CASSNIAGVRTGELFF. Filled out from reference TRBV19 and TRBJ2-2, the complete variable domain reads DGGITQSPKYLFRKEGQNVTLSCEQNLNHDAMYWYRQDPGQGLRLIYYSQIVNDFQKGDIAEGYSVSREKKESFPLTVTSAQKNPTAFYLCASSNIAGVRTGELFFGEGSRLTVL.

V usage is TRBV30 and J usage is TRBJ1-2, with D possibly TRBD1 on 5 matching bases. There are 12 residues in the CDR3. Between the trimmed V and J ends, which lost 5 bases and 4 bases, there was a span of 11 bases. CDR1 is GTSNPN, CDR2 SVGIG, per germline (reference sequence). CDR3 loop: CAWALGGYGYTF. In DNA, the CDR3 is TGTGCCTGGGCCCTCGGGGGCTATGGCTACACCTTC.

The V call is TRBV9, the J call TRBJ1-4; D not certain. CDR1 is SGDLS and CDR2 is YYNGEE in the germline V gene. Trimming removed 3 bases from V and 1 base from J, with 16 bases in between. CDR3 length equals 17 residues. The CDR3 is CASSALRAGRTNEKLFF. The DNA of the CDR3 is TGTGCCAGCAGCGCCCTAAGGGCGGGTCGAACTAATGAAAAACTGTTTTTT.

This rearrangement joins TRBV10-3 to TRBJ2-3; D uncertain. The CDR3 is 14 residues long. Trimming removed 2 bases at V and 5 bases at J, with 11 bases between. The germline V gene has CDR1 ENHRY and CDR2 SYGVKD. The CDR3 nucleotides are TGTGCCATCAGTGAGACTGACTTGCGAGATACGCAGTATTTT. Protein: CAISETDLRDTQYF.

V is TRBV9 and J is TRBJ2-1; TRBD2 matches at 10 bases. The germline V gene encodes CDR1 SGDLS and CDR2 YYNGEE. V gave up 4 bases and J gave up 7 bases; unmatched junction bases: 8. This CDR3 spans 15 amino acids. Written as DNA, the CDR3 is TGTGCCAGCAGCAAAGCGGGAGGGAGGCGGAATGAGCAGTTCTTC. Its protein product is CASSKAGGRRNEQFF. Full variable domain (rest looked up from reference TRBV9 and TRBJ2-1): DSGVTQTPKHLITATGQRVTLRCSPRSGDLSVYWYQQSLDQGLQFLIQYYNGEERAKGNILERFSAQQFPDLHSELNLSSLELGDSALYFCASSKAGGRRNEQFFGPGTRLTVL.

CDR3 loop: CAISATGRGEKLFF. Here the CDR3 DNA reads TGTGCCATCAGTGCGACAGGGCGAGGTGAAAAACTGTTTTTT. The chain carries TRBV10-3 and TRBJ1-4, with TRBD1 identical over 7 bases. V was clipped by 4 bases and J by 7 bases; unmatched bases: 6. This CDR3 has 14 amino acids. The germline V gene encodes CDR1 ENHRY and CDR2 SYGVKD.

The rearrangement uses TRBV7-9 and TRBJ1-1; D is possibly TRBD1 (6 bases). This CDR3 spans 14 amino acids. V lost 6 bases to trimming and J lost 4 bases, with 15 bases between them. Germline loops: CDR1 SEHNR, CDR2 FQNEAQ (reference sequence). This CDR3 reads CASRDAGARTEAFF. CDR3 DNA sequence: TGTGCCAGCAGGGATGCGGGGGCGCGCACTGAAGCTTTCTTT.

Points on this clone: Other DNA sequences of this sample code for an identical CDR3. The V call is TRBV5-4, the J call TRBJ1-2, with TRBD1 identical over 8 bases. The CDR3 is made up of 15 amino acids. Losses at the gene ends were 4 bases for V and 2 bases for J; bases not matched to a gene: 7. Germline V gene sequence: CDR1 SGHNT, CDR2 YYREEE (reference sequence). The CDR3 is CASSPRQGANYGYTF. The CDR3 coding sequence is TGTGCCAGCAGCCCTCGCCAGGGGGCCAACTATGGCTACACCTTC.

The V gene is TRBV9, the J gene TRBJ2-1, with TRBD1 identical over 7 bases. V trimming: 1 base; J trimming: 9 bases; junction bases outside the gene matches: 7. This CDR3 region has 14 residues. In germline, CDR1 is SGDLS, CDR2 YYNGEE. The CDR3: CASSVTGQAVEQFF. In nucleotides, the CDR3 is TGTGCCAGCAGCGTAACCGGACAGGCGGTTGAGCAGTTCTTC. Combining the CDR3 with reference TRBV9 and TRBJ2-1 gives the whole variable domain DSGVTQTPKHLITATGQRVTLRCSPRSGDLSVYWYQQSLDQGLQFLIQYYNGEERAKGNILERFSAQQFPDLHSELNLSSLELGDSALYFCASSVTGQAVEQFFGPGTRLTVL.

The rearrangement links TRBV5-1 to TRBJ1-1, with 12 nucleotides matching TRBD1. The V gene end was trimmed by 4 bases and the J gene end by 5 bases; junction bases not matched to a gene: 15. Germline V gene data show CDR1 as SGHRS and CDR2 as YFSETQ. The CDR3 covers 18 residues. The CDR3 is CASSPYTGTGGSGTEAFF. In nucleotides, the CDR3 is TGCGCCAGCAGCCCGTACACCGGGACAGGGGGCTCGGGGACTGAAGCTTTCTTT.

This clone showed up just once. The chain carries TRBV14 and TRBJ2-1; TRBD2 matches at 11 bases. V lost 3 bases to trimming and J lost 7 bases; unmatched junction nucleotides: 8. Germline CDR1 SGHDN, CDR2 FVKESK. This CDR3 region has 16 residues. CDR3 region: CASSHPLAGGSNEQFF. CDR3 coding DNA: TGTGCCAGCAGCCATCCTCTAGCGGGAGGCAGTAATGAGCAGTTCTTC.

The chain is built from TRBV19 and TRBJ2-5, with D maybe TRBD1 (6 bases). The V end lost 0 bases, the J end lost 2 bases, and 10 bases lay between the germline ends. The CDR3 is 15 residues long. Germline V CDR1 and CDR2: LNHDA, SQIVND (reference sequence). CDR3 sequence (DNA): TGTGCCAGTAGTATAGACAGGGGCCCTCAAGAGACCCAGTACTTC. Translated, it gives CASSIDRGPQETQYF.

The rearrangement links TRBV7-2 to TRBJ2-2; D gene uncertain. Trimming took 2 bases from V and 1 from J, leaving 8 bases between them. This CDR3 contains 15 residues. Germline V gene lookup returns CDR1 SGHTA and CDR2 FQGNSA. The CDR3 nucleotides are TGTGCCAGCAGCTTAAAGTCGAGGAACACCGGGGAGCTGTTTTTT. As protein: CASSLKSRNTGELFF.

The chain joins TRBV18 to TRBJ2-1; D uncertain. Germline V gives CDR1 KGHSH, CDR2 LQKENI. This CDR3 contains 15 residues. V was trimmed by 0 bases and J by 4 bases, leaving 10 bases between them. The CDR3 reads CASSPPQENYNEQFF. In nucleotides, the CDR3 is TGTGCCAGCTCACCACCGCAGGAAAATTACAATGAGCAGTTCTTC.

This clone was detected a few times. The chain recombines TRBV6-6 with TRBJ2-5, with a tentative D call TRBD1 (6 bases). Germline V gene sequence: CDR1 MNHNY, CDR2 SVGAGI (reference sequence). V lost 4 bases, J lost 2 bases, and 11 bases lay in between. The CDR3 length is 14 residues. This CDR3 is CASSLGGVQETQYF. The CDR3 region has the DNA TGTGCCAGCAGTTTAGGGGGAGTTCAAGAGACCCAGTACTTC.

The DNA of the CDR3 is TGTGCCACCAGCAGTAGCAGCGGGAAGGTGTCCTACAATGAGCAGTTCTTC. Translated, it gives CATSSSSGKVSYNEQFF. The V and J genes are TRBV15 and TRBJ2-1; TRBD2 agrees at 7 bases. Germline V gene data show CDR1 as LNHNV and CDR2 as YYDKDF (reference sequence). The J segment lost 1 base and the V segment lost 3 bases, leaving 9 bases of the junction unmatched. The CDR3 consists of 17 residues.

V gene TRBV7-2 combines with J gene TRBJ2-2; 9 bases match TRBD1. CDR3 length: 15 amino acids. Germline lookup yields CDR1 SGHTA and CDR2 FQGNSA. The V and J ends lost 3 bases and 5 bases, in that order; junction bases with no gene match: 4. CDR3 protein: CASSFRTGVTGELFF. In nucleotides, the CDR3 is TGTGCCAGCAGCTTTCGGACAGGGGTTACCGGGGAGCTGTTTTTT. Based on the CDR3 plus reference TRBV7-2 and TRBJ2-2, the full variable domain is GAGVSQSPSNKVTEKGKDVELRCDPISGHTALYWYRQSLGQGLEFLIYFQGNSAPDKSGLPSDRFSAERTGGSVSTLTIQRTQQEDSAVYLCASSFRTGVTGELFFGEGSRLTVL.

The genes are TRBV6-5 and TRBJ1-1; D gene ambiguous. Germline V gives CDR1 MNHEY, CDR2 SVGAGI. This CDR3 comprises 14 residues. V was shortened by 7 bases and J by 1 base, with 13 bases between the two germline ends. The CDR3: CASKLGTWNTEAFF. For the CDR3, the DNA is TGTGCCAGCAAGCTAGGCACTTGGAACACTGAAGCTTTCTTT.

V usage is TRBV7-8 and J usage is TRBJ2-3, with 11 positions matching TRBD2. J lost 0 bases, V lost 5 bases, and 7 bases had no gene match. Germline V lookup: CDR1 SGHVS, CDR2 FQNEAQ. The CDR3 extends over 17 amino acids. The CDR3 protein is CASSNHRTSGSTDTQYF. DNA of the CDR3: TGTGCCAGCAGCAACCATCGGACTAGCGGGAGCACAGATACGCAGTATTTT.

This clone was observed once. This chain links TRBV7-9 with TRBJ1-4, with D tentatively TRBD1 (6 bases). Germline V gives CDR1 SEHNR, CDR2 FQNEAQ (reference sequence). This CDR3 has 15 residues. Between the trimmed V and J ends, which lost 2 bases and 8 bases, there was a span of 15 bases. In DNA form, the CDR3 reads TGTGCCAGCAGCTTATCACGAGGGGGTGAGGAAAAACTGTTTTTT. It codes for CASSLSRGGEEKLFF. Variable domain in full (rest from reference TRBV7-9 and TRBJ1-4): DTGVSQNPRHKITKRGQNVTFRCDPISEHNRLYWYRQTLGQGPEFLTYFQNEAQLEKSRLLSDRFSAERPKGSFSTLEIQRTEQGDSAMYLCASSLSRGGEEKLFFGSGTQLSVL.